Presented here are 20 T cell receptor beta chains from one specimen sequenced in a study of prognosis after radiotherapy for stage I lung cancer. Two-round multiplex PCR on genomic DNA was the method by which TCR beta CDR3 was amplified. Used in first-round PCR were primers specific to each TRBV and TRBJ gene. TCRdb re-analysed the multiplex PCR reads in MiXCR, keeping a single row per CDR3 protein. The repertoire includes 20,000 to 30,000 distinct CDR3 sequences, around two fifths of them detected once, and about 31% sits in the top ten. The sample here was PBMCs, taken before or after stereotactic body radiation therapy (not recorded which). These receptor sequences come from a donor over 45 with non-small cell lung cancer.

This clonotype was picked up many times. The chain carries TRBV6-2 or TRBV6-3 and TRBJ2-5; D call uncertain. Trimming pared 0 bases from V and 5 bases from J, leaving 13 bases between. Germline values: CDR1 MNHEY, CDR2 SVGEGT. The CDR3 is 15 residues long. The CDR3 bases are TGTGCCAGCAGTTACTCTGGGCAGCCAGACGAGACCCAGTACTTC. It yields the protein CASSYSGQPDETQYF.

This clonotype was recorded only once. This may be a read error, as it is one base from a much larger clone. The chain has TRBV20-1 and TRBJ1-1; TRBD1 agrees at 7 bases. Germline assignment: CDR1 DFQATT and CDR2 SNEGSKA (reference sequence). V was pared by 7 bases and J by 2 bases, with 7 bases of the junction left unmatched. CDR3 length: 13 residues. The CDR3 bases are TGCAGTGGCTATGGACAGGTCAACACTGAAGCTTTCTTT. Protein: CSGYGQVNTEAFF.

The J gene is TRBJ2-1, the V gene TRBV6-2 or TRBV6-3; 10 nucleotides line up with TRBD2. The germline V gene encodes CDR1 MNHEY and CDR2 SVGEGT. The CDR3 spans 16 residues. The trim removed 4 bases at V and 9 bases at J, leaving 12 bases unmatched. CDR3 in DNA: TGTGCCAGCAGTTCCTACCAGCGGGAGGGCCTAGGTGAGCAGTTCTTC. It codes for CASSSYQREGLGEQFF.

The chain employs TRBV12-3 or TRBV12-4 and TRBJ2-1; 7 positions agree with TRBD2. Unmatched junction bases numbered 11, after V lost 2 bases and J lost 7 bases. The CDR3 runs to 16 residues. CDR3 in amino acids: CASSLSGLGGKNEQFF. The CDR3 coding sequence is TGTGCCAGCAGTTTAAGTGGGCTGGGGGGGAAGAATGAGCAGTTCTTC.

The rearrangement links TRBV20-1 to TRBJ2-1, with D possibly TRBD2 on 5 matching bases. This CDR3 has 15 residues. Germline V CDR1 and CDR2: DFQATT, SNEGSKA (reference sequence). Trimming left V 3 bases short and J 2 bases short, with 14 bases between. CDR3 loop: CSARSRAVTYNEQFF. In DNA form, the CDR3 reads TGCAGTGCTAGGTCCCGAGCGGTAACCTACAATGAGCAGTTCTTC.

The CDR3 sequence is CASSRDLSGVSGELFF. CDR3 nucleotides: TGTGCCAGCAGTAGGGATCTATCTGGAGTGTCCGGGGAGCTGTTTTTT. This chain links TRBV6-8 with TRBJ2-2; D uncertain. CDR3 size: 16 residues. V lost 5 bases and J 6 bases, leaving 19 bases between the germline ends. Germline V gene lookup returns CDR1 MNHGY and CDR2 SAAAGT.

Here the CDR3 DNA reads TGTGCCAGCAGTTTAGTCCCGGGTTCGGGGGATGGCTACACCTTC. Its translation is CASSLVPGSGDGYTF. The V call is TRBV12-3 or TRBV12-4, the J call TRBJ1-2; D is perhaps TRBD1 (5 bases). This CDR3 has 15 amino acids. V shed 1 base and J shed 6 bases, with 15 bases lying between them.

The chain links TRBV5-1 to TRBJ2-3; 12 nucleotides agree with TRBD1. The CDR3 consists of 16 residues. Germline lookup yields CDR1 SGHRS and CDR2 YFSETQ. The ends lost 3 bases at V and 4 bases at J; junction bases unmatched: 6. This chain's CDR3 is CASSSGQGAGADTQYF. DNA of the CDR3: TGCGCCAGCAGCTCGGGACAGGGGGCAGGAGCAGATACGCAGTATTTT.

The V and J genes are TRBV7-2 and TRBJ2-1, with D possibly being TRBD1 or TRBD2 (5 bases each). CDR3 length equals 15 residues. V lost 1 base, J lost 0 bases, and 7 bases lay in between. CDR1 and CDR2 from the germline V gene are SGHTA and FQGNSA. CDR3 nucleotides: TGTGCCAGCAGCTTAGGGGGGACCTCCTACAATGAGCAGTTCTTC. Amino acids: CASSLGGTSYNEQFF.

This clonotype was counted many times. This chain joins TRBV7-2 and TRBJ2-7; 9 nucleotides agree with TRBD1. The length of the CDR3 is 14 residues. Germline V gene sequence: CDR1 SGHTA, CDR2 FQGNSA. V lost 5 bases to trimming and J lost 4 bases; unmatched junction nucleotides: 6. DNA of the CDR3: TGTGCCAGCAGCCGTGGGACAGGGAGGTACGAGCAGTACTTC. Its translation: CASSRGTGRYEQYF.

This clonotype has ten or more counts. The chain recombines TRBV20-1 with TRBJ2-3, with TRBD2 matching over 8 bases. Germline-derived CDR1 and CDR2 are DFQATT and SNEGSKA (reference sequence). J lost 6 bases, V lost 3 bases, and 11 bases had no gene match. The CDR3 loop spans 15 amino acids. The CDR3, as DNA: TGCAGTGCTAGCTGGGTTAGCGGGGCCCAGGATACGCAGTATTTT. The encoded protein is CSASWVSGAQDTQYF.

The sample holds many counts of this clonotype. CDR3 loop: CASSPIGGYGSDTQYF. CDR3 sequence (DNA): TGTGCCAGCAGCCCCATTGGGGGCTACGGTAGTGATACGCAGTATTTT. The chain is built from TRBV7-2 and TRBJ2-3; D perhaps matches TRBD1 (6 bases). With 5 bases removed from V and 6 bases from J, the gap between germline ends came to 21 bases. This CDR3 has 16 amino acids. CDR1 SGHTA and CDR2 FQGNSA come from the germline V gene. Full variable domain (rest looked up from reference TRBV7-2 and TRBJ2-3): GAGVSQSPSNKVTEKGKDVELRCDPISGHTALYWYRQSLGQGLEFLIYFQGNSAPDKSGLPSDRFSAERTGGSVSTLTIQRTQQEDSAVYLCASSPIGGYGSDTQYFGPGTRLTVL.

Concerning this clonotype itself: This may be a read error: a much more frequent sequence differs by one nucleotide. This chain connects TRBV6-1 to TRBJ2-5; TRBD2 is a possible D gene (5 bases). V lost 0 bases and J lost 9, with 11 bases in between. This CDR3 has 13 amino acids. CDR1 MNHNS and CDR2 SASEGT come from the germline V gene. The CDR3 reads CASSEAGSRAQYF. The CDR3 bases are TGTGCCAGCAGTGAAGCAGGGAGTAGGGCCCAGTACTTC.

Note on this clonotype: Only one base separates this from a far larger clonotype, so it likely reflects a read error. In nucleotides, the CDR3 is TGTGCCAGCAGTGAAGGACTAGCGGGAGATACGCGGTATTTT. Its protein is CASSEGLAGDTRYF. The chain combines TRBV6-4 with TRBJ2-3, with 13 bases identical to TRBD2. The CDR3 has 14 residues. CDR1 and CDR2 (germline): MRHNA, SNTAGT.

This clonotype was seen at least ten times. This chain links TRBV7-9 with TRBJ2-1; no reliable D call. V was cut by 5 bases and J by 5 bases, with 16 bases left in between. Germline-derived CDR1 and CDR2 are SEHNR and FQNEAQ (reference sequence). The CDR3 contains 15 residues. The CDR3 spells CASSTQSPKNNEQFF. DNA for the CDR3: TGTGCCAGCAGCACCCAATCACCAAAAAACAATGAGCAGTTCTTC.

Concerning this clonotype: A clone one base away is much larger, so this may be a read error. The chain carries TRBV6-1 and TRBJ2-5; tentative D call: TRBD2 (6 bases). Trimming left V 6 bases short and J 0 bases short, with 14 bases between. The CDR3 spans 15 residues. Germline-derived CDR1 and CDR2 are MNHNS and SASEGT. The CDR3 bases are TGTGCCAGCAGGGTTGTGGGGGGAGACCAAGAGACCCAGTACTTC. Its translation is CASRVVGGDQETQYF.

The chain has TRBV6-1 and TRBJ1-2; perhaps TRBD1 as D (6 bases). The germline CDR1 and CDR2 sequences are MNHNS and SASEGT. The V gene lost 7 bases and the J gene lost 4 bases, with 19 bases spanning the gap. The CDR3 is 15 amino acids. CDR3 sequence reads: CASTEIGGGVYGYTF. CDR3 sequence (DNA): TGTGCCAGCACCGAAATAGGGGGGGGGGTCTATGGCTACACCTTC.

Comment on this clonotype: A much bigger clone sits one base away, suggesting this may be a read error. The CDR3: CASSIKQGETQYF. In DNA form, the CDR3 reads TGCGCCAGCAGCATCAAACAGGGGGAGACCCAGTACTTC. The chain is built from TRBV5-1 and TRBJ2-5, with 7 positions matching TRBD1. Germline loops: CDR1 SGHRS, CDR2 YFSETQ. Trimming at V came to 4 bases and at J to 5 bases, leaving 5 bases not matched to a gene. The CDR3 contains 13 residues. Full variable domain (outside the CDR3, taken from reference TRBV5-1 and TRBJ2-5): KAGVTQTPRYLIKTRGQQVTLSCSPISGHRSVSWYQQTPGQGLQFLFEYFSETQRNKGNFPGRFSGRQFSNSRSEMNVSTLELGDSALYLCASSIKQGETQYFGPGTRLLVL.

Ten or more counts support this clonotype. This chain links TRBV6-1 with TRBJ1-3, with D perhaps matching TRBD1 (5 bases). This CDR3 is built from 16 residues. V was shortened by 5 bases and J by 2 bases, with 16 bases between the two germline ends. Germline assignment: CDR1 MNHNS and CDR2 SASEGT. The CDR3 sequence: CASSRGSLRTGNTIYF. The CDR3 nucleotides are TGTGCCAGCAGTCGGGGCTCTCTCCGAACTGGAAACACCATATATTTT.

The chain recombines TRBV30 with TRBJ2-1; TRBD2 aligns across 14 bases. CDR1 is GTSNPN and CDR2 is SVGIG in the germline V gene (reference sequence). The trim removed 8 bases at V and 3 bases at J, leaving 3 bases unmatched. The CDR3 has 14 amino acids. The CDR3 spells CAGGTSGSYNEQFF. CDR3 DNA sequence: TGTGCCGGCGGGACTAGCGGGAGCTACAATGAGCAGTTCTTC.